The 22 T cell receptor beta chains below come from one sample, sequenced in a study of monozygotic twins with inflammatory bowel disease. Following a re-call of the 5' RACE reads, TCRdb has one entry per CDR3 protein and lacks DNA. Its table records more than 110,000 distinct CDR3 sequences. Specimen: blood. These receptors originate from a human donor with ulcerative colitis or Crohn's disease, or a healthy co-twin of an affected twin (not recorded which).

The rearrangement joins TRBV10-3 to TRBJ2-1. The germline V gene encodes CDR1 ENHRY and CDR2 SYGVKD. The CDR3 consists of 12 residues. CDR3 amino acids: CAISESAYEQFF.

This chain uses TRBV29-1 with TRBJ2-1; TCRdb proposes TRBD2, but this gene call is untestable without DNA. The CDR3 extends over 15 amino acids. Germline V gives CDR1 SQVTM, CDR2 ANQGSEA. This CDR3 reads CSVRLAGGTYNEQFF.

The genes are TRBV28 and TRBJ2-1; TCRdb lists TRBD2, though no DNA is available to test this call. The CDR3 extends over 16 amino acids. Germline CDR1 reads MDHEN; CDR2 reads SYDVKM. CDR3 amino acids: CASSKLAGVSYNEQFF. Together with reference TRBV28 and TRBJ2-1, the CDR3 gives the full variable domain: DVKVTQSSRYLVKRTGEKVFLECVQDMDHENMFWYRQDPGLGLRLIYFSYDVKMKEKGDIPEGYSVSREKKERFSLILESASTNQTSMYLCASSKLAGVSYNEQFFGPGTRLTVL.

V and J are TRBV27 and TRBJ2-3. The CDR3 has 14 amino acids. CDR1 is MNHEY and CDR2 is SMNVEV in the germline V gene (reference sequence). CDR3 region: CASSFRLYTDTQYF.

The CDR3 spells CSAVHGGAGANVLTF. The chain carries TRBV29-1 and TRBJ2-6; TCRdb reports TRBD1, a call that lacks DNA to check it against. The CDR3 runs 15 residues. CDR1 SQVTM and CDR2 ANQGSEA come from the germline V gene.

CDR3 sequence reads: CSATSRTTGLGEETQYF. The chain joins TRBV20-1 to TRBJ2-5; as DNA is missing, the TRBD2 call by TCRdb cannot be tested. The germline gives CDR1 DFQATT, CDR2 SNEGSKA (reference sequence). There are 17 residues in the CDR3.

The CDR3 region is CASSYPGLAGYNEQFF. J is TRBJ2-1 and V is TRBV6-5; TCRdb outputs TRBD2, but without DNA this stays unchecked. The germline CDR1 and CDR2 sequences are MNHEY and SVGAGI. This CDR3 contains 16 residues.

The chain is built from TRBV9 and TRBJ1-2; TCRdb designates TRBD1, a call that cannot be tested without DNA. Germline assignment: CDR1 SGDLS and CDR2 YYNGEE. The CDR3 has 14 residues. CDR3: CASSPWDRVYGYTF.

The chain employs TRBV28 and TRBJ1-1; TCRdb reports TRBD1, a call that lacks DNA to check it against. The CDR3 consists of 14 residues. Germline values: CDR1 MDHEN, CDR2 SYDVKM. The CDR3 protein is CASSRTAMNTEAFF. The full variable domain, in which reference TRBV28 and TRBJ1-1 provide the parts outside the CDR3, is DVKVTQSSRYLVKRTGEKVFLECVQDMDHENMFWYRQDPGLGLRLIYFSYDVKMKEKGDIPEGYSVSREKKERFSLILESASTNQTSMYLCASSRTAMNTEAFFGQGTRLTVV.

This chain uses TRBV20-1 with TRBJ2-1; TCRdb returns TRBD2, unconfirmable since there is no DNA. The CDR3 contains 15 residues. The germline V gene has CDR1 DFQATT and CDR2 SNEGSKA (reference sequence). This CDR3 is CSARDVAGRPNEQFF.

This chain uses TRBV24-1 with TRBJ2-1; the TCRdb call, TRBD1, lacks DNA for checking. The germline V gene encodes CDR1 KGHDR and CDR2 SFDVKD. The CDR3 is made up of 16 amino acids. CDR3 amino acids: CATSDSGAEDYNEQFF.

The chain is built from TRBV6-4 and TRBJ2-5; TCRdb selects TRBD1, and the lack of DNA leaves this call unchecked. This CDR3 comprises 21 residues. Germline V lookup: CDR1 MRHNA, CDR2 SNTAGT. The CDR3: CASKIGYRGLGGRAGGETQYF.

The chain has TRBV5-1 and TRBJ1-1; TCRdb reports TRBD1, a call that lacks DNA to check it against. Germline CDR1 and CDR2: SGHRS and YFSETQ. The CDR3 has 16 amino acids. The CDR3 protein is CASSSPTGPWHTEAFF. Full variable domain (rest looked up from reference TRBV5-1 and TRBJ1-1): KAGVTQTPRYLIKTRGQQVTLSCSPISGHRSVSWYQQTPGQGLQFLFEYFSETQRNKGNFPGRFSGRQFSNSRSEMNVSTLELGDSALYLCASSSPTGPWHTEAFFGQGTRLTVV.

V usage is TRBV5-1 and J usage is TRBJ1-1. Germline values: CDR1 SGHRS, CDR2 YFSETQ. The CDR3 covers 14 residues. CDR3 in amino acids: CASSLGSRNTEAFF.

The chain links TRBV3-1 to TRBJ2-3. Germline CDR1 reads LGHDT; CDR2 reads YNNKEL (reference sequence). The CDR3 length is 14 residues. CDR3 loop: CASSQDPRGYTQYF.

The V and J genes are TRBV5-6 and TRBJ2-3; without DNA, the TCRdb call of TRBD1 cannot be checked. Germline V gives CDR1 SGHDT, CDR2 YYEEEE. The CDR3 covers 14 residues. The CDR3 spells CASSWTGDTDTQYF.

This chain uses TRBV5-1 with TRBJ2-3; TCRdb lists TRBD1, though no DNA is available to test this call. CDR3 length: 15 amino acids. CDR1 is SGHRS and CDR2 is YFSETQ in the germline V gene. Here the CDR3 reads CASTGQGDITDTQYF.

The chain joins TRBV9 to TRBJ2-3; as DNA is missing, the TRBD1 call by TCRdb cannot be tested. Germline V CDR1 and CDR2: SGDLS, YYNGEE. The CDR3 is made up of 14 amino acids. The CDR3 reads CASSWDSSTDTQYF. Looking up the rest from reference TRBV9 and TRBJ2-3 gives the full variable domain: DSGVTQTPKHLITATGQRVTLRCSPRSGDLSVYWYQQSLDQGLQFLIQYYNGEERAKGNILERFSAQQFPDLHSELNLSSLELGDSALYFCASSWDSSTDTQYFGPGTRLTVL.

This chain connects TRBV30 to TRBJ1-2. The CDR3 covers 11 residues. The germline gives CDR1 GTSNPN, CDR2 SVGIG (reference sequence). The CDR3 spells CAWKRAYGYTF. Based on the CDR3 plus reference TRBV30 and TRBJ1-2, the full variable domain is SQTIHQWPATLVQPVGSPLSLECTVEGTSNPNLYWYRQAAGRGLQLLFYSVGIGQISSEVPQNLSASRPQDRQFILSSKKLLLSDSGFYLCAWKRAYGYTFGSGTRLTVV.

The V call is TRBV7-8, the J call TRBJ1-2. Germline V lookup: CDR1 SGHVS, CDR2 FQNEAQ. CDR3 length equals 14 residues. The CDR3 is CASSLTRAHYGYTF.

V usage is TRBV12-3 or TRBV12-4 and J usage is TRBJ2-2. The CDR3 contains 13 residues. The chain's CDR3 is CASKGPNTGELFF.

J is TRBJ2-6 and V is TRBV6-5. This CDR3 spans 13 amino acids. Germline V CDR1 and CDR2: MNHEY, SVGAGI. The CDR3 protein is CASSYRGANVLTF.